This T cell receptor (beta chain) was sequenced during a study of blood T cell repertoires in COVID-19. There are 12 residues in the CDR3. Germline values: CDR1 GTSNPN, CDR2 SVGIG (reference sequence). Trimming shortened V by 2 bases and J by 5 bases, and 9 bases separated the two germline ends. Seattle patients were enrolled during active infection and followed longitudinally. This clone was picked up one time. Produced via immunoSEQ multiplex PCR; TCRdb's table is partial and in-frame only. In the table there are under 95,000 clones, about nine tenths of which are singletons. Sequences were obtained from peripheral blood. The TCR sequence derives from a man aged 45-65 years with COVID-19, enrolled during active disease. V and J are TRBV30 and TRBJ2-5; D perhaps matches TRBD2 (6 bases). CDR3 sequence: CAWSPGSETQYF. CDR3 bases: TGTGCCTGGAGTCCCGGGAGCGAGACCCAGTACTTC.